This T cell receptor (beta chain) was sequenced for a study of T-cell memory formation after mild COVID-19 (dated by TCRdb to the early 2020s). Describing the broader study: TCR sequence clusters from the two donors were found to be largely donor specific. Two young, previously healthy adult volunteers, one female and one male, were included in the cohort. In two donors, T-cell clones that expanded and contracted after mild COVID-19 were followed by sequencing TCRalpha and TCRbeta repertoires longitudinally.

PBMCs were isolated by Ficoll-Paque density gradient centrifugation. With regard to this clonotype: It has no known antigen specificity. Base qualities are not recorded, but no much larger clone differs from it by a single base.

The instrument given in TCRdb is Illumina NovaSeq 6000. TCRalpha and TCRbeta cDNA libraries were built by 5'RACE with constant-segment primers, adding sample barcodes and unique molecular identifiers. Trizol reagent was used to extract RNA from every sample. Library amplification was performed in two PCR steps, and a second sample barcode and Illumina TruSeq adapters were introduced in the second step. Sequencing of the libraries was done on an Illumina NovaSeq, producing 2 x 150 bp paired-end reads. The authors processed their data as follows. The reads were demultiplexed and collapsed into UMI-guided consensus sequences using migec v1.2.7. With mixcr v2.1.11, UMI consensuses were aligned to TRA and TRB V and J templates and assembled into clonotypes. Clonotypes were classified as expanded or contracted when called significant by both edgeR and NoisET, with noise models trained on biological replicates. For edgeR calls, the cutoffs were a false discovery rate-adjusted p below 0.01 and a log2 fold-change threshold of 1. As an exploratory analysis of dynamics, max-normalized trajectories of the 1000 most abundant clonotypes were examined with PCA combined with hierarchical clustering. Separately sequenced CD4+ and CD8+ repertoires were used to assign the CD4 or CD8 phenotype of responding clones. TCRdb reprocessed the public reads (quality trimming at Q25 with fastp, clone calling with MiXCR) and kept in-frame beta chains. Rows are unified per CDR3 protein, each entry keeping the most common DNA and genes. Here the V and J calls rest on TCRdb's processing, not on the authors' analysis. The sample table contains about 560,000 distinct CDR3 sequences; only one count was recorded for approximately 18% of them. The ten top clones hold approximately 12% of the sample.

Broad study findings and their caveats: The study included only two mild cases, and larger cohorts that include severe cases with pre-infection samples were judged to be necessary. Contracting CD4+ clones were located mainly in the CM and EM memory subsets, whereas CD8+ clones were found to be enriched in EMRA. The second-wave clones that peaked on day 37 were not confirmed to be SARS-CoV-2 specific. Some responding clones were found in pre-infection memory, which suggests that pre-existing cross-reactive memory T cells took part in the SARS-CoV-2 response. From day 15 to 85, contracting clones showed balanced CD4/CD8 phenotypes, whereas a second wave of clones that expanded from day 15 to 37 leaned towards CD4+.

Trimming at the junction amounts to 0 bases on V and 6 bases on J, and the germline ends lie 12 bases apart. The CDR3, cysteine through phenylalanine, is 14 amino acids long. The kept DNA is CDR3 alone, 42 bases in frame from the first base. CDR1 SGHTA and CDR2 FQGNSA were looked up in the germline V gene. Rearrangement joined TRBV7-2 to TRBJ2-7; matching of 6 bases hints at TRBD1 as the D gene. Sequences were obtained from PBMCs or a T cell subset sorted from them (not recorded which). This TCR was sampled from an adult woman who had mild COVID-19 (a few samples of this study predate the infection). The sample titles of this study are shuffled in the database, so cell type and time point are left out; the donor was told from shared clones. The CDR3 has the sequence CASSLAGQGSEQYF. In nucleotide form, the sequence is TGTGCCAGCAGCTTAGCGGGTCAGGGGAGCGAGCAGTACTTC. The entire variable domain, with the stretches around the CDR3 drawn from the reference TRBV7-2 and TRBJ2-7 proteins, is GAGVSQSPSNKVTEKGKDVELRCDPISGHTALYWYRQSLGQGLEFLIYFQGNSAPDKSGLPSDRFSAERTGGSVSTLTIQRTQQEDSAVYLCASSLAGQGSEQYFGPGTRLTVT.